These 2 T cell receptor beta chains originate from one sample sequenced in a study of technical replicates of blood from several donors. Profiling relied on immunoSEQ multiplex PCR, and the TCRdb table lists in-frame clones only, not all of them. This sample has about 15,000 clones, with under 90% found just once. Sequencing input: PBMCs. All receptors derive from a human donor in good health. Some clones in this sample may be carry-over from other donors' samples.

The CDR3 sequence is CATSRDLSGLAGVMGTFDEQFF. DNA for the CDR3: TGTGCCACCAGCAGAGATCTGTCGGGACTAGCGGGAGTTATGGGTACATTCGATGAGCAGTTCTTC. The V and J genes are TRBV15 and TRBJ2-1; 14 nucleotides line up with TRBD2. This CDR3 has 22 residues. Germline V gives CDR1 LNHNV, CDR2 YYDKDF (reference sequence). V gave up 0 bases and J gave up 8 bases; unmatched junction bases: 21.

V usage is TRBV6-1 and J usage is TRBJ2-2, with D perhaps TRBD2 (6 bases). The CDR3 is 13 amino acids. Germline CDR1 is MNHNS and CDR2 is SASEGT. Trimming cost V 7 bases and J 6 bases, with 12 bases left between them. As DNA, the CDR3 is TGTGCCAGCAAAGTTCGCGGGGCCGGGGAGCTGTTTTTT. This encodes CASKVRGAGELFF.